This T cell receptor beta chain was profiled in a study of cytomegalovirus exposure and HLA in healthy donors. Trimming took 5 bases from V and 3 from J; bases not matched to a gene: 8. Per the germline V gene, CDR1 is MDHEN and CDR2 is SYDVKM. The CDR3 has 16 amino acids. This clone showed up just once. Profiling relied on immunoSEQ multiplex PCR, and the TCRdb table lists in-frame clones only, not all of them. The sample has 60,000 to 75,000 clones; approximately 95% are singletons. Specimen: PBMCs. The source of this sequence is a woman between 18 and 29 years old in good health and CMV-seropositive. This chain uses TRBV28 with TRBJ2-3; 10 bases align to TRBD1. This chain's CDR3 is CASSPPGQGPTDTQYF. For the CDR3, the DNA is TGTGCCAGCAGTCCGCCGGGACAGGGGCCTACAGATACGCAGTATTTT.